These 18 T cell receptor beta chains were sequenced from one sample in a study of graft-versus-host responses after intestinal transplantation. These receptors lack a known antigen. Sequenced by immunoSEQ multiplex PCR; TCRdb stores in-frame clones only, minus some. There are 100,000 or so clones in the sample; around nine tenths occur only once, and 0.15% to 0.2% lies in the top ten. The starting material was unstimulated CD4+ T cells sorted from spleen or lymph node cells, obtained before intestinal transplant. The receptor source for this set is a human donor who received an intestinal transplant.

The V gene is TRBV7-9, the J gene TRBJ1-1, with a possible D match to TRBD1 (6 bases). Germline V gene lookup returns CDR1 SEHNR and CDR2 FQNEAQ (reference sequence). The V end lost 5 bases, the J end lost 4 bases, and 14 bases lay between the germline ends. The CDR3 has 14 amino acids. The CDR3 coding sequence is TGTGCCAGCAGCGCAATGGGGGGGCTCACTGAAGCTTTCTTT. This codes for CASSAMGGLTEAFF.

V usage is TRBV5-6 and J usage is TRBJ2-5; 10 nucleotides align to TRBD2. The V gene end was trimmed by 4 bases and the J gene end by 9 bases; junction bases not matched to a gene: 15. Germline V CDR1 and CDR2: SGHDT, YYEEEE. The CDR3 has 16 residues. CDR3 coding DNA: TGTGCCAGCAGCCATGGACTAGCGGCTTCCATGTGGGCCCAGTACTTC. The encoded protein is CASSHGLAASMWAQYF.

The CDR3 protein is CASSQDTQGNSPLHF. DNA for the CDR3: TGTGCCAGCAGCCAAGATACCCAGGGTAATTCACCCCTCCACTTT. The rearrangement links TRBV4-2 to TRBJ1-6; a weak D match, TRBD1 (5 bases). The CDR3 extends over 15 amino acids. V lost 0 bases and J 6 bases, leaving 9 bases between the germline ends. Germline V gene lookup returns CDR1 LGHNA and CDR2 YNFKEQ.

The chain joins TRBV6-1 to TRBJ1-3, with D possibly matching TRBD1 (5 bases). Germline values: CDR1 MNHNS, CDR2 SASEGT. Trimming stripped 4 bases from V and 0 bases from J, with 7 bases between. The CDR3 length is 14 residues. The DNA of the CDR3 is TGTGCCAGCAGTGGCAGGGTCTCTGGAAACACCATATATTTT. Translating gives CASSGRVSGNTIYF.

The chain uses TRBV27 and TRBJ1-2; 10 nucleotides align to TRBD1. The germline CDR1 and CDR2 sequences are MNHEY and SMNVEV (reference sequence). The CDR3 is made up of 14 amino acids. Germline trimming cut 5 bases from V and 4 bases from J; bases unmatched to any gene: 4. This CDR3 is CASSAGQGGYGYTF. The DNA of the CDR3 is TGTGCCAGCAGTGCCGGACAGGGGGGCTATGGCTACACCTTC.

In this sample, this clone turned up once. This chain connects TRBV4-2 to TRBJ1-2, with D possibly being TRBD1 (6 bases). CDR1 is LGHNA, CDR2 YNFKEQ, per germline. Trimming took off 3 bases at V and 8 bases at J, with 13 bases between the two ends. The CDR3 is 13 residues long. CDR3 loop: CASSQGGARGYTF. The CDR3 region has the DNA TGTGCCAGCAGCCAGGGGGGGGCGCGGGGCTACACCTTC.

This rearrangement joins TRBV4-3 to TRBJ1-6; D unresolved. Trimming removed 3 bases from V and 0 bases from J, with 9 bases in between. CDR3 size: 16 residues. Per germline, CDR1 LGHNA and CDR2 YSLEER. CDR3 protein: CASSHGRGSYNSPLHF. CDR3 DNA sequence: TGCGCCAGCAGCCACGGGAGAGGCTCCTATAATTCACCCCTCCACTTT.

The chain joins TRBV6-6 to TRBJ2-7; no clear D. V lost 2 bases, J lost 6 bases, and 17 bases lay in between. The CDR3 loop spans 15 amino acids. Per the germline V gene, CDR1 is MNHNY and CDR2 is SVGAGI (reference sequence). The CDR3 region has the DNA TGTGCCAGCAGTTACCGTTTGCCTGAGACTGGCGAGCAGTACTTC. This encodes CASSYRLPETGEQYF.

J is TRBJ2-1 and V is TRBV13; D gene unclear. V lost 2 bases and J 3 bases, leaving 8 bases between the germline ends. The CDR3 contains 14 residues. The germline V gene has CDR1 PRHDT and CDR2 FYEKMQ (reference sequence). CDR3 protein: CASSLTQVYNEQFF. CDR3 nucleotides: TGTGCCAGCAGCTTAACCCAGGTCTACAATGAGCAGTTCTTC.

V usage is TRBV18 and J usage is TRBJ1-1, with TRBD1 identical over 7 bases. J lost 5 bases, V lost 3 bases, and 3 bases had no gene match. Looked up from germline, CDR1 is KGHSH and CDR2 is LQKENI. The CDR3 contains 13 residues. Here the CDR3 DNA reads TGTGCCAGCTCACCCGACAGGGTGACTGAAGCTTTCTTT. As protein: CASSPDRVTEAFF.

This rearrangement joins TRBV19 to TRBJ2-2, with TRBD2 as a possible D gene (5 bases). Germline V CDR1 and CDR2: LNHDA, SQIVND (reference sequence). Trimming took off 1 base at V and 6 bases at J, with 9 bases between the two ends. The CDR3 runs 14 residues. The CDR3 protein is CASSIGSRAGELFF. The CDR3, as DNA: TGTGCCAGTAGTATAGGATCGAGGGCCGGGGAGCTGTTTTTT.

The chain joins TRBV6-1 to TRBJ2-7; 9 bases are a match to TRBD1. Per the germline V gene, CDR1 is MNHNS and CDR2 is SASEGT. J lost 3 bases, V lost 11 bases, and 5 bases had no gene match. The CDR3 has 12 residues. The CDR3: CAGGTGSYEQYF. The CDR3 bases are TGTGCCGGTGGGACAGGGAGCTACGAGCAGTACTTC.

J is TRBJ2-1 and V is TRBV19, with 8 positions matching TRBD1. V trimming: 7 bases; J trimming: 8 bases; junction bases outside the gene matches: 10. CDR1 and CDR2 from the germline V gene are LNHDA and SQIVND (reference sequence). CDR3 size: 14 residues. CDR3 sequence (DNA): TGTGCCAGTAACAGGGGGGCAGGGAGGCATGAGCAGTTCTTC. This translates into CASNRGAGRHEQFF.

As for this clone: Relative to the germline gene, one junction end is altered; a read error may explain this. CDR3 nucleotides: TGCCCCCCCGCTAGTGAACGCGGGAGGGACACCGGGGAGCTGTTTTTT. Translated, it gives CPPASERGRDTGELFF. This sequence joins TRBV12-5 and TRBJ2-2; TRBD2 matches 9 bases. Per the germline V gene, CDR1 is LGHNT and CDR2 is FRNRAP. This CDR3 has 16 residues.

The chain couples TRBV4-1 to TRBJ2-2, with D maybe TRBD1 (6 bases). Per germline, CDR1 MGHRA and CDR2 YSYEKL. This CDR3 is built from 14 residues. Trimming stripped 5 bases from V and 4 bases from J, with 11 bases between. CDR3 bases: TGCGCCAGCAGCGTACAGGGAAGCACCGGGGAGCTGTTTTTT. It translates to CASSVQGSTGELFF.

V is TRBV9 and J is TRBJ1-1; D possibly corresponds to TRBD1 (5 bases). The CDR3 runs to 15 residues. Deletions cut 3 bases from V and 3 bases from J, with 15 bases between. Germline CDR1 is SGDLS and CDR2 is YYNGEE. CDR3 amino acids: CASSAKQVPYTEAFF. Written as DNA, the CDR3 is TGTGCCAGCAGCGCAAAACAGGTACCTTACACTGAAGCTTTCTTT.

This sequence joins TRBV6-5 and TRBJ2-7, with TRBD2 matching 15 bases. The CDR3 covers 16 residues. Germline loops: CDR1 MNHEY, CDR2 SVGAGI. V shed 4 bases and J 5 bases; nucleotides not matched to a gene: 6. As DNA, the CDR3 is TGTGCCAGCAGTTCCCGGACTAGCGGGAGGGCCAACGAGCAGTACTTC. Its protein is CASSSRTSGRANEQYF.

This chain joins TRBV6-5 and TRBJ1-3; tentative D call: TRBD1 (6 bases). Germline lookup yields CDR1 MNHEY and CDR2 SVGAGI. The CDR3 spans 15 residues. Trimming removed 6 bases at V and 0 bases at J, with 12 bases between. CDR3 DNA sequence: TGTGCCAGCAGGTTAGGACAGTACTCTGGAAACACCATATATTTT. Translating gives CASRLGQYSGNTIYF.